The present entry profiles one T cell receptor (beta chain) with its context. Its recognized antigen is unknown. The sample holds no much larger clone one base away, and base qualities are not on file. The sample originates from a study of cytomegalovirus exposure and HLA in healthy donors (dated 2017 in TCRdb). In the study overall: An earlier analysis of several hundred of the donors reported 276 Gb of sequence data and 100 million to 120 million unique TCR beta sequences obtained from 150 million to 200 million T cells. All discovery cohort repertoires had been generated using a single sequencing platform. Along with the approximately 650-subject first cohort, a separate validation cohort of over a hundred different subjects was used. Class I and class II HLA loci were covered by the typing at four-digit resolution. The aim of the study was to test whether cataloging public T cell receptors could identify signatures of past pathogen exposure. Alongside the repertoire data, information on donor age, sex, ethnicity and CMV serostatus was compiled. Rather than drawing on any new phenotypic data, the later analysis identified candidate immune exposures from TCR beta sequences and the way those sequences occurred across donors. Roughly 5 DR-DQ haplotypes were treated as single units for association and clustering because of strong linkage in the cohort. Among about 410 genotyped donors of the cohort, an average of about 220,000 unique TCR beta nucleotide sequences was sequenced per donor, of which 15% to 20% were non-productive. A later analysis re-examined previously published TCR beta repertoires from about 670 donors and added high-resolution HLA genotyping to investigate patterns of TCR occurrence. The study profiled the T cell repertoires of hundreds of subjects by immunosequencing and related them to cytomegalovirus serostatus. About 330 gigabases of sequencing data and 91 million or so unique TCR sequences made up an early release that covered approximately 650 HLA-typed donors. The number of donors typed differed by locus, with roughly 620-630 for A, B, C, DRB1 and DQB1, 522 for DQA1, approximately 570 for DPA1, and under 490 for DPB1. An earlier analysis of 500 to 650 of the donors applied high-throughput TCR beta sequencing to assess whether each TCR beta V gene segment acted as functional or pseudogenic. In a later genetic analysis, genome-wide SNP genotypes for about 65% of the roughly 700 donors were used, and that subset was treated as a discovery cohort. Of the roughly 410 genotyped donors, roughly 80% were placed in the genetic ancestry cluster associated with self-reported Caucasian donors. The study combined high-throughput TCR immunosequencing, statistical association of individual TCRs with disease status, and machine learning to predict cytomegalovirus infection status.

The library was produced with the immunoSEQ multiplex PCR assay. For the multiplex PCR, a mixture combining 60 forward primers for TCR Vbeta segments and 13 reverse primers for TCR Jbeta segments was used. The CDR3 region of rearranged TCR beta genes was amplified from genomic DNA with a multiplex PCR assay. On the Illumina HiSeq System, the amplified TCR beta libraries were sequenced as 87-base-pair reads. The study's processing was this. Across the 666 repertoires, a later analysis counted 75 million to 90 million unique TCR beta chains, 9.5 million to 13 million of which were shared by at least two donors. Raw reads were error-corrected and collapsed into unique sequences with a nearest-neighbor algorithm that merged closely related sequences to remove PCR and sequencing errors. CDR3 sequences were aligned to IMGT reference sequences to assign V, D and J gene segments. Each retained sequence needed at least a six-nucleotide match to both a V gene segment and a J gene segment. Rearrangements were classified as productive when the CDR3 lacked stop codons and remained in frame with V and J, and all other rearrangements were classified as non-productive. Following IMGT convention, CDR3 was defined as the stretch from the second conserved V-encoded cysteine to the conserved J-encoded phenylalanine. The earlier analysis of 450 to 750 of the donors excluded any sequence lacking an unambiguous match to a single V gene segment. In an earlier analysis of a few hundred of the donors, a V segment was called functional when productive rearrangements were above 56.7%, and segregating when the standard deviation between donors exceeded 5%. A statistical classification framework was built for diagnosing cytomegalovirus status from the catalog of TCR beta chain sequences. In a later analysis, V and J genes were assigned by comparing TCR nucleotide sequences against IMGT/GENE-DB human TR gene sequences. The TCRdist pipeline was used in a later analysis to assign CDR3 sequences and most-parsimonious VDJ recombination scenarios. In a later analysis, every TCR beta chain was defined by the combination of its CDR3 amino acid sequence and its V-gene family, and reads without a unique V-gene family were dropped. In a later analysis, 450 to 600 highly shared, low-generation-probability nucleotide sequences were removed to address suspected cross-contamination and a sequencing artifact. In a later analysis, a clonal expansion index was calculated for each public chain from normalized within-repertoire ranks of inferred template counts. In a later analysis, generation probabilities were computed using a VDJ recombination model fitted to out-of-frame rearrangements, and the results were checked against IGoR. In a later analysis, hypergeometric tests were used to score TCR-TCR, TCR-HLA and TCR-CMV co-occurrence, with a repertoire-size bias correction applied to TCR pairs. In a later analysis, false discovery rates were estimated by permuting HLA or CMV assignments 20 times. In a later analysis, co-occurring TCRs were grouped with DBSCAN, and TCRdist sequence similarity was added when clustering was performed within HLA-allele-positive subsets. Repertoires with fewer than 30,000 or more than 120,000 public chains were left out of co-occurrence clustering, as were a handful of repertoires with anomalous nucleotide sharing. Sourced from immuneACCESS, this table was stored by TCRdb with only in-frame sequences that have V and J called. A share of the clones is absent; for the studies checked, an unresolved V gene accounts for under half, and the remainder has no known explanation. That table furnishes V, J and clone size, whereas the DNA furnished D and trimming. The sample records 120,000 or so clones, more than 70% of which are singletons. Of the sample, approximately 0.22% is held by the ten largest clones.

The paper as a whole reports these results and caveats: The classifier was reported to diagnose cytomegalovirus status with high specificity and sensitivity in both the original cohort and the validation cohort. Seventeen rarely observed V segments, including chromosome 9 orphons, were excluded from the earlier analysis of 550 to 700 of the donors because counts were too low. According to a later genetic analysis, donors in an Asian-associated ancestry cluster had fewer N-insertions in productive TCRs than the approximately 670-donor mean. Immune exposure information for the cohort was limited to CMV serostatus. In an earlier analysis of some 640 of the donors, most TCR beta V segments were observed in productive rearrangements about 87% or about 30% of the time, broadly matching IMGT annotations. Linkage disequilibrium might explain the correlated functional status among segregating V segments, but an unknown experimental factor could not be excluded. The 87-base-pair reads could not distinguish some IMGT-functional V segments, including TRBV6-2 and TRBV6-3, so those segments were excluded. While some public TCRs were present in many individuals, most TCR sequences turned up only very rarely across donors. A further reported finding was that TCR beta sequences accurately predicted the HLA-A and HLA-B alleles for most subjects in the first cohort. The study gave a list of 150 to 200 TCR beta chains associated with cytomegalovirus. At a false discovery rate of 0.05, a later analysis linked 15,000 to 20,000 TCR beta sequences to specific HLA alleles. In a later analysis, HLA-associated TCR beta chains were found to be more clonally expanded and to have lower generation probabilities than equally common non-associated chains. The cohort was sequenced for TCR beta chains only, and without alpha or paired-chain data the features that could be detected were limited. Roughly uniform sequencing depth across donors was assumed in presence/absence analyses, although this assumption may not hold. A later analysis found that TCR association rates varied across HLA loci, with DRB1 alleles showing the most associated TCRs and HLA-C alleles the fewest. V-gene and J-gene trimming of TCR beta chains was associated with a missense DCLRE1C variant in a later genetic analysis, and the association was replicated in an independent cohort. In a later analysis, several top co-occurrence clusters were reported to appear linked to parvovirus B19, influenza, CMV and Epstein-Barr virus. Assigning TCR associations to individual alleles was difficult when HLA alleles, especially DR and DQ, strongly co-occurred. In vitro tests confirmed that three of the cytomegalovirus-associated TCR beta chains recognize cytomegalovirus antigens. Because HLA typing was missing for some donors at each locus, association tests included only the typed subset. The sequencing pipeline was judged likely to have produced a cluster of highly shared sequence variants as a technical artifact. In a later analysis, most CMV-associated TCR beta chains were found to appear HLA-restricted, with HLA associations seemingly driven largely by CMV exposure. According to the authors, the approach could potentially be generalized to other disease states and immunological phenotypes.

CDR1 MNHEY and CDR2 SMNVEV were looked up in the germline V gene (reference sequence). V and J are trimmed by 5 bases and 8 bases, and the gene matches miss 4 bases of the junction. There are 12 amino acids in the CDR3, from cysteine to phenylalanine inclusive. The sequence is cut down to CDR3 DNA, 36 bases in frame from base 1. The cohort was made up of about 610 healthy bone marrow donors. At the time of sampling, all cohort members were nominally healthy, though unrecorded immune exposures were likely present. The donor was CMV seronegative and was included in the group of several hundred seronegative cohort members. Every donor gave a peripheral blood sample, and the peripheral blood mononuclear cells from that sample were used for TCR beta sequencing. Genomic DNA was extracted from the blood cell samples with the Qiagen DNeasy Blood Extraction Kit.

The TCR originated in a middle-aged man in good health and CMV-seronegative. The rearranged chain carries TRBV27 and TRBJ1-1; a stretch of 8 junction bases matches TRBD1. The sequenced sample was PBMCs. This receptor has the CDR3 CASSPDRGEAFF. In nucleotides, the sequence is TGTGCCAGCAGTCCCGACAGGGGCGAAGCTTTCTTT.